The next 8 T cell receptor beta chains were all read from a single sample in a study of cytotoxic CD8 clonotypes in ibrutinib-treated CLL. Here immunoSEQ multiplex PCR was the method, and the copy in TCRdb shows in-frame clones only, minus some. The profile shows 160,000 or so clones, 70% to 85% of them singletons. The material was PBMCs, obtained after 24 months of ibrutinib treatment. These receptors were taken from a human donor with chronic lymphocytic leukemia.

The V call is TRBV2, the J call TRBJ2-7; TRBD1 matches at 7 bases. The V gene end was trimmed by 3 bases and the J gene end by 5 bases; junction bases not matched to a gene: 7. The CDR3 runs to 14 residues. CDR1 and CDR2 (germline): SNHLY, FYNNEI. In DNA form, the CDR3 reads TGTGCCAGCAGTGATGGCAGGGGGTCCCACGAGCAGTACTTC. Its protein is CASSDGRGSHEQYF.

This sequence joins TRBV27 and TRBJ1-2; TRBD1 is a possible D gene (5 bases). Germline-derived CDR1 and CDR2 are MNHEY and SMNVEV (reference sequence). CDR3 length: 18 amino acids. Between the trimmed V and J ends, which lost 4 bases and 2 bases, there was a span of 23 bases. DNA for the CDR3: TGTGCCAGCAGTTCGGGCAGGGTCACCTCTAAGAAGAACTATGGCTACACCTTC. Translation gives CASSSGRVTSKKNYGYTF.

This chain connects TRBV6-5 to TRBJ1-1; D gene ambiguous. This CDR3 comprises 13 residues. The germline gives CDR1 MNHEY, CDR2 SVGAGI. With 5 bases removed from V and 5 bases from J, the gap between germline ends came to 12 bases. The CDR3 region is CASSPHSGTEAFF. The CDR3 nucleotides read TGTGCCAGCAGTCCCCACTCCGGAACTGAAGCTTTCTTT.

The V gene is TRBV19, the J gene TRBJ2-1; 10 bases line up with TRBD2. CDR3 length: 19 amino acids. The V gene end was trimmed by 4 bases and the J gene end by 0 bases; junction bases not matched to a gene: 12. Germline CDR1 reads LNHDA; CDR2 reads SQIVND (reference sequence). The chain's CDR3 is CASSKRVAGGQSSYNEQFF. For the CDR3, the DNA is TGTGCCAGTAGTAAACGGGTAGCGGGAGGACAAAGCTCCTACAATGAGCAGTTCTTC.

Concerning this clone itself: Compared with germline, one end of the junction differs, possibly owing to a read error. V gene TRBV27 combines with J gene TRBJ1-5; the match to TRBD1 covers 7 bases. The CDR3 has 14 amino acids. The germline CDR1 and CDR2 sequences are MNHEY and SMNVEV (reference sequence). The CDR3 loop is CASSLVGGKQPQHF. The CDR3 DNA sequence: TGTGCCAGCAGTTTAGTAGGGGGCAAGCAGCCCCAGCATTTT.

The CDR3 here is CASSDPGQAIYGYTF. CDR3 in DNA: TGTGCCAGCAGTGATCCCGGCCAGGCAATCTATGGCTACACCTTC. The V and J genes are TRBV25-1 and TRBJ1-2; D remains unclear. Germline CDR1 is MGHDK and CDR2 is SYGVNS. CDR3 length equals 15 residues. Trimming cost V 3 bases and J 4 bases, with 15 bases left between them.

The rearrangement links TRBV4-2 to TRBJ2-1, with D tentatively TRBD1 or TRBD2 (5 bases each). This CDR3 has 18 residues. Trimming pared 1 base from V and 0 bases from J, leaving 16 bases between. Per germline, CDR1 LGHNA and CDR2 YNFKEQ. The CDR3 nucleotides read TGTGCCAGCAGCCAAGGAGTGGGGCGTGGGAGCTCCTACAATGAGCAGTTCTTC. It is translated as CASSQGVGRGSSYNEQFF.

This clone was seen only a few times. The V and J genes are TRBV18 and TRBJ2-2; 7 bases agree with TRBD2. From germline, CDR1 is KGHSH and CDR2 LQKENI. Trimming cost V 5 bases and J 6 bases; bases outside gene matches: 6. This CDR3 comprises 14 residues. This chain's CDR3 is CASSFLREAGELFF. CDR3 nucleotides: TGTGCCAGCTCATTCCTCCGGGAGGCCGGGGAGCTGTTTTTT.